This T cell receptor (beta chain) appears in the sequencing data of a study of shared clonotypes between healthy human individuals. Researchers divided each subset's genomic DNA evenly across several immunoSEQ plates. Here immunoSEQ multiplex PCR was the method, and the copy in TCRdb shows in-frame clones only, minus some. The table includes 2,500,000 or so clones, roughly 92% detected once. The CDR3 has 19 amino acids. The V end lost 4 bases, the J end lost 0 bases, and 24 bases lay between the germline ends. Germline-derived CDR1 and CDR2 are SGDLS and YYNGEE. Whole-study findings and limits: The rarefaction results pointed to incomplete sorted-subset sequencing despite large depth. Estimated richness values were generally larger in naive subsets than in memory subsets.

With regard to this clone: Antigen unknown.

The authors divided CD4+ cells into CD45RA+ naive and CD45RA-negative memory subsets. This sequence originates from a man aged 18 to 29 in good health. The V call is TRBV9, the J call TRBJ2-3; tentative D call: TRBD2 (5 bases). The source material was naive CD4+ T cells sorted from blood. Specified subset: CD45RA+ positively selected. The CDR3 is CASSPAVGEGRPSTDTQYF. CDR3 nucleotides: TGTGCCAGCAGCCCAGCCGTAGGCGAGGGCCGTCCTAGCACAGATACGCAGTATTTT.